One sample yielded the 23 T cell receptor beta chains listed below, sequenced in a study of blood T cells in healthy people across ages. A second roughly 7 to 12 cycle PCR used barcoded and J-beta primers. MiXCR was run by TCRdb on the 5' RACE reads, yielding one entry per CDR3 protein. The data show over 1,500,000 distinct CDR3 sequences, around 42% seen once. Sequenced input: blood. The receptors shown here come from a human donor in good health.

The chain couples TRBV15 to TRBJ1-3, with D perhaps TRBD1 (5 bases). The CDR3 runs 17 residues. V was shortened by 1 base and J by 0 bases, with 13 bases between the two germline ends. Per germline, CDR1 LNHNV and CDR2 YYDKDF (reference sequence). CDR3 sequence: CATSRVRGPHSGNTIYF. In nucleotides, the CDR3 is TGTGCCACCAGCAGAGTTAGGGGCCCACACTCTGGAAACACCATATATTTT.

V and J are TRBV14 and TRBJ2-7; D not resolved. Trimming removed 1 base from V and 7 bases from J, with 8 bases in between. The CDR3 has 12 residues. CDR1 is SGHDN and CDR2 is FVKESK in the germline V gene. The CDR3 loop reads CASSQVWNEQYF. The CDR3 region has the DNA TGTGCCAGCAGCCAAGTGTGGAATGAGCAGTACTTC.

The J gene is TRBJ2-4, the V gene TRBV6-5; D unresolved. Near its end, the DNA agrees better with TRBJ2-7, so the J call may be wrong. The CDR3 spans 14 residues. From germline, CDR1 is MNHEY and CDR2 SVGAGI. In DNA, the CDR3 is TGTGCCAGCAGTTACATGGGGTCCTCCTACGAGCAGTACTTC. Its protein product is CASSYMGSSYEQYF.

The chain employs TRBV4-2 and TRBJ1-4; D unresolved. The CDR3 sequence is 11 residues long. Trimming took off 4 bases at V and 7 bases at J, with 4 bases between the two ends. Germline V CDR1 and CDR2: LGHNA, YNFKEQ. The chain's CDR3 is CASSPSEKLFF. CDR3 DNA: TGTGCCAGCAGCCCGTCTGAAAAACTGTTTTTT.

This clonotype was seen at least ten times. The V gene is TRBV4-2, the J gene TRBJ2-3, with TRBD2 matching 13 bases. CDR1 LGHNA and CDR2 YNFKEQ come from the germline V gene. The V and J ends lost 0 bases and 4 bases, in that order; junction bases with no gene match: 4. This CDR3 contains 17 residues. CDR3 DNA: TGTGCCAGCAGCCAAGAAGCGGGACTAGCGGGGTCAGATACGCAGTATTTT. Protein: CASSQEAGLAGSDTQYF.

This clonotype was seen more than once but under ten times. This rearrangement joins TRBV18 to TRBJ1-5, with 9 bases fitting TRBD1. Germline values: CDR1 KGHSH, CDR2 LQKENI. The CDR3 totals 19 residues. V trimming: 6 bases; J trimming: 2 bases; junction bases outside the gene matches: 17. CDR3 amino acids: CASSSSGTGPVGGNQPQHF. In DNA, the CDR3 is TGTGCCAGCTCGAGCTCCGGGACAGGGCCCGTAGGGGGCAATCAGCCCCAGCATTTT.

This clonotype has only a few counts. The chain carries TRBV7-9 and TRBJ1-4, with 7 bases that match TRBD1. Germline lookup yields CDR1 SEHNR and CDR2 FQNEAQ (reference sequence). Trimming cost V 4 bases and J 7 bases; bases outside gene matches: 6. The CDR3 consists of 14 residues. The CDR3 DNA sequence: TGTGCCAGCAGCTCCCAAGGGGGCAGTGAAAAACTGTTTTTT. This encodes CASSSQGGSEKLFF.

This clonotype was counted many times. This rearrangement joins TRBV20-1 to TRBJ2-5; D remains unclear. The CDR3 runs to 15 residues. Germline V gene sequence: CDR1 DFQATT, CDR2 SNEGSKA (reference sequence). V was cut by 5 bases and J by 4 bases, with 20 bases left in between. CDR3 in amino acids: CSARPLVTLSETQYF. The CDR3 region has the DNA TGCAGTGCTCGACCCCTAGTAACCCTTTCAGAGACCCAGTACTTC.

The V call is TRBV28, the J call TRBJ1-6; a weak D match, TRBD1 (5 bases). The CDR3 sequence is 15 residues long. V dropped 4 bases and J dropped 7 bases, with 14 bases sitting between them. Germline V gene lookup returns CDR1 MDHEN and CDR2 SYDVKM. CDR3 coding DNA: TGTGCCAGCAGTTCCCCACCAGGGAAGAATTCACCCCTCCACTTT. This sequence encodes CASSSPPGKNSPLHF.

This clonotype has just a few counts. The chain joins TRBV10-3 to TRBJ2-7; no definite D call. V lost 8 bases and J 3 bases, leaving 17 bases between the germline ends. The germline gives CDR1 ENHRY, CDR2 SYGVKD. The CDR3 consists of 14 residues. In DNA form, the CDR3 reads TGTGCCATCGGACGTGACTCCGAAGACTACGAGCAGTACTTC. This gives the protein CAIGRDSEDYEQYF.

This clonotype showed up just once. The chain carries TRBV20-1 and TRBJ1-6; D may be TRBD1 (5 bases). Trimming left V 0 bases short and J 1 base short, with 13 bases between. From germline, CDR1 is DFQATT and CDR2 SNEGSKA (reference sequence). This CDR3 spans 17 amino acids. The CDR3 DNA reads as TGCAGTGCTAGAGACCCGACAGAACCTTCCTATAATTCACCCCTCCACTTT. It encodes CSARDPTEPSYNSPLHF.

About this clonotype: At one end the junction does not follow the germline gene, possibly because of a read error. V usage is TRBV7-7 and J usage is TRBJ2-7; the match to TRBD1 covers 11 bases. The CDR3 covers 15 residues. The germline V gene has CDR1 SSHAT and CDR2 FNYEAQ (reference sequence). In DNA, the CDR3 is TGTGCTAGCAGCTTAGGGGGGACAGGGGGAAACGAGCAGTACTTC. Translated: CASSLGGTGGNEQYF.

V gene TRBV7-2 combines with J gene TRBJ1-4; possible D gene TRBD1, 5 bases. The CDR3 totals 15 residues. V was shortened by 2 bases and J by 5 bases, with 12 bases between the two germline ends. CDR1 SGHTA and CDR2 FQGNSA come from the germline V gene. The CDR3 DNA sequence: TGTGCCAGCAGCTTATTCCAGGGCCGCAATGAAAAACTGTTTTTT. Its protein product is CASSLFQGRNEKLFF. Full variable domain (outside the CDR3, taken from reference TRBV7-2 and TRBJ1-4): GAGVSQSPSNKVTEKGKDVELRCDPISGHTALYWYRQSLGQGLEFLIYFQGNSAPDKSGLPSDRFSAERTGGSVSTLTIQRTQQEDSAVYLCASSLFQGRNEKLFFGSGTQLSVL.

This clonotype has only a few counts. In DNA, the CDR3 is TGTGCCAGCAGCCCGGGACAGGGGTTTCGCACTGAAGCTTTCTTT. The encoded protein is CASSPGQGFRTEAFF. This rearrangement joins TRBV2 to TRBJ1-1, with 10 nucleotides matching TRBD1. Germline CDR1 reads SNHLY; CDR2 reads FYNNEI. V lost 6 bases, J lost 4 bases, and 8 bases stayed unmatched. CDR3 length equals 15 residues.

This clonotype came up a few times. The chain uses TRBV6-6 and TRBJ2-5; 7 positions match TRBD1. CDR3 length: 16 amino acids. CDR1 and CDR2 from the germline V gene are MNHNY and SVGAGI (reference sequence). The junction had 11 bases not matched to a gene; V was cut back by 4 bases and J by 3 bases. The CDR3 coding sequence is TGTGCCAGCAGTTCCGGACAGGTCGGGCAAAAAGAGACCCAGTACTTC. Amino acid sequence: CASSSGQVGQKETQYF.

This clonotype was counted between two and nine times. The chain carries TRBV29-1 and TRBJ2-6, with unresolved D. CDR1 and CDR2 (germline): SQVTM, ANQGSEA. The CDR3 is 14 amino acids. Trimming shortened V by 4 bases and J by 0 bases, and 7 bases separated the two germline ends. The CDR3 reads CSVAGISGANVLTF. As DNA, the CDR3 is TGCAGCGTTGCTGGAATCTCTGGGGCCAACGTCCTGACTTTC.

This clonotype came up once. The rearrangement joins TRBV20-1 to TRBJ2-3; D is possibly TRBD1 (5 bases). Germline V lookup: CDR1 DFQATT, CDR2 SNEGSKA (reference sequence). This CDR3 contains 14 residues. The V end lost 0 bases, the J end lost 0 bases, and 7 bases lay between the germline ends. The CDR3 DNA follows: TGCAGTGCTAGAGATGACAGAAGCACAGATACGCAGTATTTT. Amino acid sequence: CSARDDRSTDTQYF.

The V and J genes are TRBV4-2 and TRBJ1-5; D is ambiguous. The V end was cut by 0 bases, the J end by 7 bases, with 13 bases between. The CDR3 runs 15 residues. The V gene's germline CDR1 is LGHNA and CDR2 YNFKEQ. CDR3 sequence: CASSQEGSLGQPQHF. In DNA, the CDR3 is TGTGCCAGCAGCCAAGAAGGCAGCCTGGGGCAGCCCCAGCATTTT.

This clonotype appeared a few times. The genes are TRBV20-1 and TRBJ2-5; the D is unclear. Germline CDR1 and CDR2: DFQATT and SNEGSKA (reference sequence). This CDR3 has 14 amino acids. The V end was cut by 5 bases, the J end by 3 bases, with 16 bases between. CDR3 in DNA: TGCAGTGCTCCGGACCTTAGGGTAAAAGAGACCCAGTACTTC. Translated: CSAPDLRVKETQYF.

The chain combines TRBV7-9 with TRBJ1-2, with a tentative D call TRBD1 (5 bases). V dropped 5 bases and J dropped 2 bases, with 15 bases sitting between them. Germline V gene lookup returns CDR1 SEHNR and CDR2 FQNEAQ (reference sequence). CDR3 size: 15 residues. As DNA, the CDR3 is TGTGCCAGCAGCCCACTGACAGAGTCCAACTATGGCTACACCTTC. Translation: CASSPLTESNYGYTF.

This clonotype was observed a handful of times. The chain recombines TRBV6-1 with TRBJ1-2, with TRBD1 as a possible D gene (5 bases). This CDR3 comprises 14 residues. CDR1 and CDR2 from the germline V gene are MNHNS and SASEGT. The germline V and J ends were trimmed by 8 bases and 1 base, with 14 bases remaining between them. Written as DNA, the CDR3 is TGTGCCAGCGACCCAGGGCGGGGTAACTATGGCTACACCTTC. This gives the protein CASDPGRGNYGYTF.

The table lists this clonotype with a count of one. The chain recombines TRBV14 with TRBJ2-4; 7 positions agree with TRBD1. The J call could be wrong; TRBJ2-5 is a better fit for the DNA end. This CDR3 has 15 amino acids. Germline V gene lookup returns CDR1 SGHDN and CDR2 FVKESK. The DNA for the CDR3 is TGTGCCAGCAGCCAAAGGGGGCCTAGAGAGGAGACCCAGTACTTC. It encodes CASSQRGPREETQYF.

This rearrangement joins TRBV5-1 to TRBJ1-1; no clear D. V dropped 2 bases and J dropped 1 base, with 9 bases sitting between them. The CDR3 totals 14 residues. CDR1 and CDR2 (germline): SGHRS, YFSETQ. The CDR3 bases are TGCGCCAGCAGCTTCCGTCGAGGGAACACTGAAGCTTTCTTT. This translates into CASSFRRGNTEAFF. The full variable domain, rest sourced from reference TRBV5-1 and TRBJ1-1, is KAGVTQTPRYLIKTRGQQVTLSCSPISGHRSVSWYQQTPGQGLQFLFEYFSETQRNKGNFPGRFSGRQFSNSRSEMNVSTLELGDSALYLCASSFRRGNTEAFFGQGTRLTVV.